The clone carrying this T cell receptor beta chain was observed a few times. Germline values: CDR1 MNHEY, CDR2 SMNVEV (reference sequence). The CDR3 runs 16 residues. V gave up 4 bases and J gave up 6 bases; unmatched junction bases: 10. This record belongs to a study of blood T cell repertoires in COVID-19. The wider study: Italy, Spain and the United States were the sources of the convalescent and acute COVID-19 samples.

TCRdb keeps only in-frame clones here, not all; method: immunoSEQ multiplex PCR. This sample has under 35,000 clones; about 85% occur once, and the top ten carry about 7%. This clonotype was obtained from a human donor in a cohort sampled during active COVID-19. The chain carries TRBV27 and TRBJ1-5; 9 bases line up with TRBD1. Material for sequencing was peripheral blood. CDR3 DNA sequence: TGTGCCAGCAGTTCGCTAGGACAGGGGTGGCGTCAGCCCCAGCATTTT. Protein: CASSSLGQGWRQPQHF.